The following is a TCR beta chain sequence with its context. This clonotype has a count of ten or more. Its binding antigen is unknown. Base qualities are not recorded, but no much larger clone differs from it by a single base. The hyperthyroidism patients were between 18 and 65 years old and newly diagnosed, with a disease duration of less than 2 months. The study excluded patients with uncontrolled infections, other autoimmune diseases, pregnancy or lactation. Diagnoses were established on the basis of clinical symptoms, serum thyroxine and TRAb, thyroid ultrasound, and orbital computed tomography. Blood from progressor patients was drawn when they were first diagnosed with hyperthyroidism, before any ophthalmopathy symptoms appeared. PBMCs were separated from roughly 10 ml of fresh peripheral blood using Ficoll-Paque density gradient centrifugation. Progressor patients were first diagnosed with Graves' hyperthyroidism and then developed ophthalmopathy during follow-up. Trizol reagent was used to extract total RNA, and RNA quality was then checked on an Agilent 2100 Bioanalyzer.

The TCR beta CDR3 regions were amplified from the RNA transcripts. A first-round RT-PCR of the TCR CDR3 used the HTBI primer set with the Qiagen OneStep RT-PCR kit. Libraries were constructed in a second round of multiplex PCR, after which size selection and purification were carried out. Libraries were sequenced paired-end with 100 bp reads on an Illumina HiSeq2000. Under the source paper's analysis protocol: SOAPnuke was used to process the raw data, throwing out any read that contained adapters or uncalled bases, had a mean Phred below 15, or lacked an exact constant-primer or identifier match. COPE v1.2.5 was used to merge high-quality paired reads, and clonotypes were defined as unique nucleotide sequences. MiTCR v1.1 was used to align clonotypes to the IMGT TRBV, TRBD and TRBJ reference segments. Analysis was restricted to V-J combinations with a frequency above 0.0001, which covered about 99% of repertoires. The TCS score was defined as the ratio of F50 (clonal expansion) to E x V (chaos), calculated using BLOSUM62-based TCRdist between CDR3 peptides within each V-J. Welch's t-statistics and random forest reduced roughly 530 V-J features to around 14, which were used in a naive Bayes classifier (R e1071). The public sequencing data were trimmed at Q25 with fastp and processed into clonotypes with MiXCR by TCRdb, which kept only in-frame beta chains. Rows merge per CDR3 protein into single entries with the most common DNA and genes. The V and J calls, along with clone size, are taken from TCRdb and not from the paper's own processing. The sample includes hundreds of thousands of distinct CDR3 sequences, with approximately 15% observed a single time. Clones ranked in the top ten supply 28% of the sample.

Reading from cysteine to phenylalanine, the CDR3 counts 16 amino acids. Of the read, only the CDR3 DNA is kept; its 48 bases are in frame from base 1. Ends trimmed: V by 3 bases, J by 5 bases; bases unmatched to a gene: 10. CDR1 and CDR2 (MDHEN, SYDVKM) derive from the germline V gene. The data were taken from a study of T cells in Graves' hyperthyroidism and ophthalmopathy (dated by TCRdb to the late 2010s). At the level of the whole study: Peripheral blood was collected at initial diagnosis, before any treatment. The 95 to 100 discovery patients were divided at random into training and test sets in a 7:3 ratio. The paper describes TCR Vbeta CDR3 sequencing of around 140 peripheral blood samples, made up of 43 ophthalmopathy patients, over 70 hyperthyroidism patients and 17 progressor patients. TCR V-J signatures able to tell the groups apart were searched for in a discovery cohort of 100 patients, of whom more than 40 had Graves' ophthalmopathy and 57 had stable Graves' hyperthyroidism. Prospective prediction of ophthalmopathy was tested in an independent validation cohort consisting of about 19 hyperthyroidism patients and more than 15 patients who later progressed to ophthalmopathy. Following sampling, methimazole starting at 30 mg daily was given to hyperthyroidism patients, and high-dose intravenous methylprednisolone was given to ophthalmopathy patients. In addition, the study compared T-cell repertoires in thyroid tissue and in blood from roughly 6 Graves' hyperthyroidism patients.

What the work shows at the level of the full study, not this receptor alone: In validation, progression to ophthalmopathy was predicted by the model with approximately 67% sensitivity and approximately 78% specificity, a median of roughly six months before onset. Most expanded thyroid clonotypes (frequency above 0.001) were also found in blood, which suggests that blood repertoires may mirror thyroid immune responses. No statistical method was used to fix the sample size in advance, and group allocation was not hidden from the investigators. Ophthalmopathy was separated from stable hyperthyroidism by a 13 V-J signature model, with about 86% sensitivity and approximately 81% specificity obtained in cross-validation and 80%/75% obtained in testing.

The receptor was isolated from a woman aged 18-30 years with Graves' hyperthyroidism that later progressed to Graves' ophthalmopathy. In this chain, TRBV28 is recombined with TRBJ2-1; the junction holds 7 bases that match TRBD2. The sequenced material came from blood. The CDR3 reads as follows: CASSFLLAQAHNEQFF. The nucleotide sequence reads as follows: TGTGCCAGCAGTTTCCTACTAGCGCAAGCCCACAATGAGCAGTTCTTC.